This TCR beta chain was recovered during a study of T cell responses to AZD1222 COVID-19 vaccine. General observations from the study: Spike-spanning, vaccine-associated CD4 TCRs were dominant at 160-218 and 743-854.

A word on this clone: The target antigen is unknown.

Sequencing was performed with immunoSEQ multiplex PCR; in TCRdb, only in-frame clones are kept and a portion is missing. The data show 95,000 to 150,000 clones, 80% to 95% seen once. Trimming cost V 6 bases and J 0 bases, with 8 bases left between them. The CDR3 runs 13 residues. Germline assignment: CDR1 SGHVS and CDR2 FQNEAQ. The sequencing used peripheral blood, collected 28 days after the second AZD1222 dose. This sequence joins TRBV7-8 and TRBJ1-2; D is uncertain. The receptor comes from an adult who received the AZD1222 COVID-19 vaccine. CDR3 sequence (DNA): TGTGCCAGCAGATTGAGTGCTAACTATGGCTACACCTTC. As protein: CASRLSANYGYTF.